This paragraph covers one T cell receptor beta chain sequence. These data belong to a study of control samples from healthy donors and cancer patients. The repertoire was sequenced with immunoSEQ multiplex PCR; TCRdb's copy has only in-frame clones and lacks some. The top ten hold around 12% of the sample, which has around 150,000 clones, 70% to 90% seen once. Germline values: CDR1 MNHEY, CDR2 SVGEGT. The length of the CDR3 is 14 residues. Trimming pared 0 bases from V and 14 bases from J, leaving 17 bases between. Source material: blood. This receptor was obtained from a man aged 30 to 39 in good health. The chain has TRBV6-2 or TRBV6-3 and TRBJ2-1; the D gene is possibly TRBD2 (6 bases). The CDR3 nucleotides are TGTGCCAGCAGTTACTCGAGTCGCGCTAGCGAGGAGTTCTTC. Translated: CASSYSSRASEEFF.